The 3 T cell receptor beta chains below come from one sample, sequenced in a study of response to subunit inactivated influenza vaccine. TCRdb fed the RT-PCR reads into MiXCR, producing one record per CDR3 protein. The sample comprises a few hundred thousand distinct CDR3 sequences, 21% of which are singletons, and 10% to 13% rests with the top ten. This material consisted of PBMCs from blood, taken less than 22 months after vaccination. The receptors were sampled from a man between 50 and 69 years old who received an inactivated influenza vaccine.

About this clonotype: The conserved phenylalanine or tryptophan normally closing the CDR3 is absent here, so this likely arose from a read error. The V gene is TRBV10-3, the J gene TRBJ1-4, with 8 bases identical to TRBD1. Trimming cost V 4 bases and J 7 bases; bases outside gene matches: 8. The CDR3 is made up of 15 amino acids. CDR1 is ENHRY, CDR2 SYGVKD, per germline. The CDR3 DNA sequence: TGTGCCATCAGTGTGGGACAGGTCGGCAGTGAAAAACTGTTTCTT. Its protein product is CAISVGQVGSEKLFL.

The CDR3 protein is CASTRGQNTGELFF. The CDR3 nucleotides read TGTGCCAGCACGAGAGGACAGAACACCGGGGAGCTGTTTTTT. The chain links TRBV11-2 to TRBJ2-2, with D possibly being TRBD1 (5 bases). Germline CDR1 is SGHAT and CDR2 is FQNNGV. The CDR3 spans 14 residues. Trimming pared 7 bases from V and 1 base from J, leaving 10 bases between.

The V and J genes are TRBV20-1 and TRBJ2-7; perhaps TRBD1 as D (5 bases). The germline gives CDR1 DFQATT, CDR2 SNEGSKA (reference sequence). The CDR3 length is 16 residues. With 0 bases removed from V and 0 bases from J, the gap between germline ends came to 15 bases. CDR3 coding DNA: TGCAGTGCTAGAGACCTGGACACTCACAGCTCCTACGAGCAGTACTTC. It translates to CSARDLDTHSSYEQYF.